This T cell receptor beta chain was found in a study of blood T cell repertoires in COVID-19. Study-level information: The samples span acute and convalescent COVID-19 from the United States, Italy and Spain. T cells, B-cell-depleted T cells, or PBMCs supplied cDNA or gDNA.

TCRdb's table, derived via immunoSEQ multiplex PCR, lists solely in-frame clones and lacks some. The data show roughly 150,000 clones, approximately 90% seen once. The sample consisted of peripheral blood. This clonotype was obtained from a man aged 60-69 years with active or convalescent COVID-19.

CDR3 loop: CASSQGWTSGGATDTQYF. CDR3 nucleotide sequence: TGTGCCAGCAGCCAGGGGTGGACTAGCGGGGGGGCCACAGATACGCAGTATTTT. The chain combines TRBV11-2 with TRBJ2-3; 15 positions agree with TRBD2. The CDR3 length is 18 residues. Germline values: CDR1 SGHAT, CDR2 FQNNGV. V lost 5 bases to trimming and J lost 2 bases; unmatched junction nucleotides: 8.